The clone carrying this TCR beta chain was recorded at least ten times. The antigen remains undetermined. This specimen comes from a study of T cells in Graves' hyperthyroidism and ophthalmopathy. Whole-study results and caveats: Most expanded thyroid clonotypes above 0.001 also appeared in blood.

There were TCR beta CDR3 regions amplified from RNA transcripts. TCR CDR3 underwent first-round RT-PCR with the HTBI primer set. TCRdb fed the multiplex PCR reads into MiXCR, producing one record per CDR3 protein. The sample holds roughly 400,000 distinct CDR3 sequences, over 11% seen once. The cohort's ophthalmopathy patients, a group with duration under 3 months, had a Clinical Activity Score of at least 3 and a NOSPECS grade of at least 4. Trimming cost V 2 bases and J 5 bases; bases outside gene matches: 8. Germline-derived CDR1 and CDR2 are GTSNPN and SVGIG (reference sequence). This CDR3 is built from 16 residues.

The gene calls are TRBV30 and TRBJ2-5; 13 positions match TRBD2. The sequenced sample consisted of blood. This receptor was identified in a man aged 45-65 years with Graves' ophthalmopathy. The CDR3 loop reads CAWSRGTSGTGETQYF. The CDR3 coding sequence is TGTGCCTGGAGTCGCGGGACTAGCGGGACCGGCGAGACCCAGTACTTC.